Listed below are T cell receptor beta chains from one sample, sequenced in a study of cytomegalovirus exposure and HLA in healthy donors. Clones were read by immunoSEQ multiplex PCR, and TCRdb kept only the in-frame ones, dropping some. The sample records 76,000 or so clones, around four fifths being singletons. Sequences were obtained from PBMCs. The receptors shown here come from a woman in her 40s in good health and CMV-seropositive. Each CDR3 is given with its conserved first and last residue. The D gene is left open where the match is weak. The size field is filled for only some rows; it gives once, few, many or a size class.

.,TRBV1,TRBJ2-1,.,CTSSQEGLAGYNEQFF,TGCACCAGCAGCCAAGAAGGGCTAGCGGGGTACAATGAGCAGTTCTTC
TRBD1,TRBV28,TRBJ1-2,.,CASSLPGQGSYGYTF,TGTGCCAGCAGTCTCCCGGGACAGGGATCATATGGCTACACCTTC
TRBD1,TRBV30,TRBJ1-5,few,CAWSDKFYRTGPSYQPQHF,TGTGCCTGGAGTGATAAATTTTACCGGACAGGGCCCTCTTATCAGCCCCAGCATTTT
TRBD1,TRBV6-5,TRBJ2-3,.,CASIKTGGSTDTQYF,TGTGCCAGTATTAAGACAGGGGGCAGTACAGATACGCAGTATTTT
.,TRBV7-9,TRBJ2-3,.,CASSLMATDTQYF,TGTGCCAGCAGCTTAATGGCCACAGATACGCAGTATTTT
TRBD1,TRBV9,TRBJ1-6,.,CASNKGALGNSPLHF,TGTGCCAGCAATAAGGGGGCCCTGGGGAATTCACCCCTCCACTTT
.,TRBV2,TRBJ2-7,few,CASQGTGMVEQYF,TGTGCCAGCCAAGGAACAGGGATGGTTGAGCAGTACTTC
.,TRBV28,TRBJ1-2,.,CASSFGQGGYTF,TGTGCCAGCAGTTTCGGCCAGGGAGGCTACACCTTC
TRBD1,TRBV6-1,TRBJ1-2,once,CASSVGTASGQGYTF,TGTGCCAGCAGTGTCGGGACAGCGTCTGGTCAAGGCTACACCTTC
TRBD1,TRBV28,TRBJ2-7,.,CASSLGQIYEQYF,TGTGCCAGCAGTTTGGGACAGATCTACGAGCAGTACTTC
.,TRBV25-1,TRBJ1-4,few,CASSEHSGKLFF,TGTGCCAGCAGTGAACATTCCGGGAAACTGTTTTTT
TRBD1,TRBV10-1,TRBJ1-2,.,CASRIKRGQGIKGYTF,TGCGCCAGCAGAATCAAAAGGGGACAGGGCATAAAGGGCTACACCTTC
.,TRBV18,TRBJ2-3,.,CASSPLAADSSDTQYF,TGTGCCAGCTCACCGCTGGCGGCGGACTCATCCGATACGCAGTATTTT
.,TRBV4-2,TRBJ1-1,.,CASSQLTGLNTEAFF,TGTGCCAGCAGCCAATTGACAGGATTAAACACTGAAGCTTTCTTT
TRBD2,TRBV7-2,TRBJ2-7,.,CASSAQRGAYEQYF,TGTGCCAGCAGCGCCCAACGGGGGGCCTACGAGCAGTACTTC
.,TRBV4-1,TRBJ1-3,.,CASSQAASSLYSGNTIYF,TGCGCCAGCAGCCAGGCGGCGTCCAGCCTGTACTCTGGAAACACCATATATTTT
TRBD2,TRBV5-4,TRBJ2-1,.,CASSLVGGGAGENEQFF,TGTGCCAGCAGCTTGGTTGGCGGGGGGGCCGGGGAGAATGAGCAGTTCTTC
.,TRBV14,TRBJ2-5,.,CASSQGGRGETQYF,TGTGCCAGCAGCCAAGGGGGGCGCGGGGAGACCCAGTACTTC
TRBD1,TRBV28,TRBJ2-7,.,CASTTGGPYEQYF,TGTGCCAGCACGACAGGGGGACCCTACGAGCAGTACTTC
.,TRBV28,TRBJ2-3,once,CASIKGRGLPDTQYF,TGTGCCAGCATCAAAGGAAGAGGGTTGCCAGATACGCAGTATTTT
TRBD1,TRBV5-1,TRBJ1-2,.,CASSPTGYGYTF,TGCGCCAGCAGCCCGACAGGGTATGGCTACACCTTC
.,TRBV5-1,TRBJ2-1,.,CASSLVAGYSYNEQFF,TGCGCCAGCAGCTTGGTCGCAGGTTATTCCTACAATGAGCAGTTCTTC
TRBD1,TRBV6-4,TRBJ2-3,few,CASSDSQGQGTDTQYF,TGTGCCAGCAGTGACTCGCAGGGACAGGGGACAGATACGCAGTATTTT
TRBD1,TRBV10-3,TRBJ1-2,.,CAISEGTGVNYGYTF,TGTGCCATCAGTGAGGGGACAGGGGTTAACTATGGCTACACCTTC
TRBD2,TRBV5-4,TRBJ2-2,many,CASRPSGEITGELFF,TGTGCCAGCAGACCTAGCGGGGAAATCACCGGGGAGCTGTTTTTT
TRBD1,TRBV7-6,TRBJ2-5,.,CASSLSLQGAGETQYF,TGTGCCAGCAGCTTATCCCTACAGGGGGCCGGAGAGACCCAGTACTTC
TRBD2,TRBV4-1,TRBJ2-5,once,CASSQNPGLAADQETQYF,TGCGCCAGCAGCCAAAATCCGGGACTAGCGGCCGATCAAGAGACCCAGTACTTC
.,TRBV5-1,TRBJ2-2,.,CASSSLTNTGELFF,TGCGCCAGCAGCTCACTGACGAACACCGGGGAGCTGTTTTTT
.,TRBV2,TRBJ2-2,few,CASSEEGLDTGELFF,TGTGCCAGCAGTGAGGAGGGCCTGGACACCGGGGAGCTGTTTTTT
TRBD2,TRBV5-1,TRBJ2-2,.,CASSFGLLRGALGPGELFF,TGCGCCAGCAGCTTTGGCCTGTTGCGGGGGGCCCTCGGGCCCGGGGAGCTGTTTTTT
TRBD2,TRBV5-1,TRBJ2-3,.,CASSPGGTADTQYF,TGCGCCAGCAGCCCGGGAGGGACGGCAGATACGCAGTATTTT
.,TRBV5-4,TRBJ2-1,few,CASSLTVFGNEQFF,TGTGCCAGCAGCTTGACAGTGTTTGGCAATGAGCAGTTCTTC
.,TRBV11-3,TRBJ2-3,.,CASSPWGDPVLNTQYF,TGTGCCAGCAGCCCGTGGGGGGACCCCGTTTTAAATACGCAGTATTTT
.,TRBV5-1,TRBJ2-3,.,CASSLGAGASTDTQYF,TGCGCCAGCAGCTTGGGGGCAGGGGCGAGTACAGATACGCAGTATTTT
.,TRBV5-4,TRBJ2-5,.,CASSFPSTETQYF,TGTGCCAGCAGCTTCCCGAGCACGGAGACCCAGTACTTC
.,TRBV7-8,TRBJ1-5,.,CASSDYRVASNQPQHF,TGTGCCAGCAGCGACTACAGGGTGGCCAGCAATCAGCCCCAGCATTTT
.,TRBV5-6,TRBJ2-7,.,CASSLYHMALNEQYF,TGTGCCAGCAGCTTGTACCACATGGCCCTGAACGAGCAGTACTTC
.,TRBV6-1,TRBJ2-3,.,CASSEVRDDTQYF,TGTGCCAGCAGTGAAGTCAGGGATGATACGCAGTATTTT
TRBD1,TRBV10-3,TRBJ2-7,.,CAIKGTGGAEQYF,TGTGCCATCAAGGGGACAGGGGGCGCCGAGCAGTACTTC
TRBD2,TRBV11-2,TRBJ2-5,.,CASSSMGLAGQETQYF,TGTGCCAGCAGCTCCATGGGACTAGCGGGGCAAGAGACCCAGTACTTC
.,TRBV4-3,TRBJ2-3,few,CASSQETGTPSTDTQYF,TGCGCCAGCAGCCAAGAGACTGGCACCCCTAGCACAGATACGCAGTATTTT
.,TRBV6-6,TRBJ2-7,.,CASSYGQNSYEQYF,TGTGCCAGCAGTTACGGGCAAAACTCCTACGAGCAGTACTTC
TRBD1,TRBV11-3,TRBJ2-1,.,CASSLEQGSSYNEQFF,TGTGCCAGCAGCTTAGAACAGGGGAGCTCCTACAATGAGCAGTTCTTC
TRBD2,TRBV14,TRBJ2-1,few,CASSQWSGLADLSYNEQFF,TGTGCCAGCAGCCAATGGTCGGGACTAGCGGACCTCTCCTACAATGAGCAGTTCTTC
.,TRBV7-3,TRBJ1-4,.,CASSLSRENEKLFF,TGTGCCAGCAGCTTATCCAGGGAAAATGAAAAACTGTTTTTT
.,TRBV4-3,TRBJ2-7,.,CASSQAISDSYEQYF,TGCGCCAGCAGCCAAGCGATAAGCGACTCCTACGAGCAGTACTTC
.,TRBV20-1,TRBJ1-3,.,CSAPRGATIYF,TGCAGTGCTCCCCGGGGAGCAACCATATATTTT
.,TRBV6-1,TRBJ2-3,.,CASSEPGDTQYF,TGTGCCAGCAGTGAACCCGGAGATACGCAGTATTTT
TRBD1,TRBV9,TRBJ2-7,few,CASSARDRGYEQYF,TGTGCCAGCAGCGCGCGGGACAGGGGGTACGAGCAGTACTTC
.,TRBV30,TRBJ2-5,.,CAWSLTGGLGRETQYF,TGTGCCTGGAGTTTGACAGGCGGACTCGGCCGAGAGACCCAGTACTTC
.,TRBV14,TRBJ1-1,.,CASSQDGQLKAFF,TGTGCCAGCAGCCAAGACGGACAGTTGAAAGCTTTCTTT
.,TRBV28,TRBJ2-4,.,CASSVWAGGSKNIQYF,TGTGCCAGCAGTGTATGGGCCGGGGGTTCCAAAAACATTCAGTACTTC
.,TRBV5-4,TRBJ1-1,.,CASRGDTLNTEAFF,TGTGCCAGCAGGGGTGACACCCTGAACACTGAAGCTTTCTTT
.,TRBV10-3,TRBJ1-5,.,CAIRSADNQPQHF,TGTGCCATCCGCTCCGCGGACAATCAGCCCCAGCATTTT